This TCR beta chain was retrieved from a study of regulatory T cells in long-lasting Graves disease (dated by TCRdb to 2020 to 2023). About the study as a whole: Persistent Graves' disease was defined as antithyroid drug treatment for over 5 years with persistently positive TSH receptor autoantibodies. Peripheral blood TCR sequencing and RNA sequencing compared persistent Graves' disease patients with newly diagnosed Graves' disease patients. The study was conducted in China and was registered as a clinical trial. On average, persistent Graves' disease patients in the clinical cohort had been on antithyroid drugs for about 10.3 years. A total of some 35 samples underwent TCR sequencing, from 13 patients with persistent Graves' disease and approximately 20 patients with newly diagnosed Graves' disease.

This sample's time point label indicates: persistent/refractory GD, antithyroid drugs over 5 years with positive TRAb. For both TCR sequencing and RNA sequencing, RNA was extracted from PBMCs in TRIzol. Graves' disease was diagnosed according to American Thyroid Association guidelines. Patients were recruited from an endocrinology department in Xi'an, China. From each patient, 7.5 to 9.5 milliliters of peripheral blood was collected into an EDTA anticoagulant tube. Ficoll Paque Plus density gradient separation was used to isolate PBMCs, and no further T cell sorting was performed. An Agilent 2100 Bioanalyzer and agarose gel were used to assess RNA quality, and a NanoDrop 2000 was used to measure RNA concentration. Library prep was done by multiplex PCR. The run used an Illumina HiSeq 4000. TCR beta libraries were built with iRepertoire HTBI primers and Arm-PCR amplification of CDR3 regions. PCR products were gel purified before sequencing. In the source study's methods: Gene usage analysis of CDR3 amino acid clonotypes used the 55 to 65 TRBV and 14 to 15 TRBJ segments found across samples. COPE and FqMerger were used to merge the filtered high-quality paired reads into contigs. BLAST was used to align contigs to IMGT TRBV, TRBD and TRBJ reference genes, and CDR3 was defined according to IMGT. Highly expanded clones were defined as clonotypes with a frequency above 0.1%. Shannon entropy served as the measure of repertoire diversity, while the Gini coefficient captured V-J evenness. A clonotype was considered public if more than one individual shared it. Starting from the raw public reads, TCRdb applied fastp trimming at Q25, assembled clones with MiXCR and retained in-frame beta chains. Rows with one shared CDR3 protein collapse into an entry with the most common genes and DNA. These V and J calls originate from TCRdb's pipeline instead of the authors' own analysis. This sample holds 310,000 or so distinct CDR3 sequences; 15% to 20% were observed only once. The ten largest clones add up to approximately 31% of the sample.

Trimming leaves V shorter by 5 bases and J shorter by 4 bases, with the junction holding 7 bases beyond the gene matches. The germline V gene (reference sequence) sets CDR1 to SEHNR and CDR2 to FQNEAQ. Spanning cysteine to phenylalanine, the CDR3 consists of 15 amino acids. This entry keeps only the CDR3 DNA: 45 bases, framed from base 1. This clonotype was seen many times. Its specific antigen is unknown. The input lacks base qualities; no much larger clone sits a single base away. On the study overall, not on this receptor specifically: As a limitation, the authors acknowledged that the small sample size may reduce accuracy. Persistent patients shared more public clonotypes among themselves (2,741) than newly diagnosed patients did (about 970). Compared with newly diagnosed patients, persistent Graves' disease patients had lower TCR Shannon entropy and fewer highly expanded clones, which suggests clonal expansion. Only the TCR beta chain was sequenced and analyzed. TRBV28, TRBJ1-2 and TRBJ2-5 were preferentially used in persistent disease, while TRBV20-1 and TRBJ2-1 were favored in newly diagnosed disease. The study examined only peripheral blood because the primary lesion, thyroid tissue, could not be accessed.

The sample here was peripheral blood mononuclear cells (PBMCs), taken when the disease was refractory, from a patient treated with antithyroid drugs. This TCR was recovered from a female donor with Graves disease. Here the chain combines TRBV7-9 and TRBJ2-7, with 11 middle bases fitting TRBD1. The CDR3 reads CASSPQGTGGYEQYF. The base sequence is TGTGCCAGCAGCCCCCAGGGGACAGGGGGTTACGAGCAGTACTTC.